Listed below are T cell receptor beta chains from one sample, sequenced in a study of blood T cell repertoires in COVID-19. Here immunoSEQ multiplex PCR was the method, and the copy in TCRdb shows in-frame clones only, minus some. The repertoire holds 120,000 to 150,000 clones, about 70% seen once, with 13% in the top ten. Sequenced input: peripheral blood. Source of these receptors: a man older than 75 with acute or convalescent COVID-19. CDR3s include the opening cysteine and the closing phenylalanine or tryptophan. A D gene is named only where the DNA matches it firmly. Expanded clones get a size class; other rows say once, few or many, or leave the size out.

>12|NA|TRBJ1-2|TRBV20-1|NA
CSASLDSGIYTF
TGCAGTGCTAGTCTGGACAGTGGAATCTACACCTTC
>14|NA|TRBJ1-4|TRBV5-1|NA
CASSREEANEKLFF
TGCGCCAGCAGCCGGGAGGAGGCTAATGAAAAACTGTTTTTT
>15|NA|TRBJ1-6|TRBV5-5|TRBD1
CASSLGTGDYSPLHF
TGTGCCAGCAGCCTCGGGACAGGGGATTATTCACCCCTCCACTTT
>15|NA|TRBJ1-6|TRBV19|TRBD1
CASSPGTGGSSPLHF
TGTGCCAGTAGTCCCGGGACAGGGGGCTCTTCACCCCTCCACTTT
>17|NA|TRBJ2-5|TRBV4-3|NA
CASSQDTGEPYQETQYF
TGCGCCAGCAGCCAAGATACGGGGGAGCCGTACCAAGAGACCCAGTACTTC
>17|NA|TRBJ2-2|TRBV21-1|NA
CASSKETGPANTGELFF
TGTGCCAGCAGCAAAGAGACGGGTCCGGCGAACACCGGGGAGCTGTTTTTT
>15|NA|TRBJ2-5|TRBV5-4|TRBD1
CASSRGQGALETQYF
TGTGCCAGCAGCCGAGGACAGGGGGCTTTGGAGACCCAGTACTTC
>16|NA|TRBJ2-7|TRBV7-2|NA
CASSLVWGGAHYEQYF
TGTGCCAGCAGCTTAGTCTGGGGCGGGGCCCACTACGAGCAGTACTTC
>13|NA|TRBJ1-1|TRBV2|NA
CASSRQENTEAFF
TGTGCCAGCAGTCGACAGGAGAACACTGAAGCTTTCTTT
>12|once|TRBJ2-5|TRBV29-1|NA
CSVEEGGETQYF
TGCAGCGTTGAAGAAGGAGGTGAGACCCAGTACTTC
>13|NA|TRBJ2-1|TRBV9|NA
CASSVATGTEQFF
TGTGCCAGCAGCGTAGCTACGGGTACGGAGCAGTTCTTC
>15|NA|TRBJ1-1|TRBV7-9|NA
CASSLILRLNTEAFF
TGTGCCAGCAGCTTAATTCTGCGTTTGAACACTGAAGCTTTCTTT
>14|NA|TRBJ2-7|TRBV7-2|TRBD1
CASRRQGDSYEQYF
TGTGCCAGCCGAAGACAGGGGGATTCCTACGAGCAGTACTTC
>16|NA|TRBJ1-4|TRBV3-1/TRBV3-2|NA
CASSQRRSGLPEKLFF
TGTGCCAGCAGCCAACGTCGATCCGGACTTCCAGAAAAACTGTTTTTT
>16|many|TRBJ2-1|TRBV3-1/TRBV3-2|TRBD1
CASSQDGGRGLNEQFF
TGTGCCAGCAGCCAAGATGGGGGCAGGGGGCTAAATGAGCAGTTCTTC
>15|NA|TRBJ2-3|TRBV3-1/TRBV3-2|NA
CASSRDQTYTDTQYF
TGTGCCAGCAGCCGTGATCAAACTTACACAGATACGCAGTATTTT
>16|NA|TRBJ2-3|TRBV5-5|TRBD1
CASSLRAQGVTDTQYF
TGTGCCAGCAGCTTGCGGGCCCAGGGGGTTACAGATACGCAGTATTTT
>11|NA|TRBJ2-5|TRBV18|NA
CASSLSGVQYF
TGTGCCAGCTCCCTATCGGGGGTCCAGTACTTC
>14|NA|TRBJ1-5|TRBV2|NA
CASSDYGGDQPQHF
TGTGCCAGCAGTGATTACGGGGGGGATCAGCCCCAGCATTTT
>15|NA|TRBJ1-4|TRBV7-2|NA
CASSQRTNPNEKLFF
TGTGCCAGCAGCCAAAGGACAAACCCTAATGAAAAACTGTTTTTT
>16|NA|TRBJ2-7|TRBV28|NA
CASSSSLARKIYEQYF
TGTGCCAGCAGTAGTTCTTTAGCGAGGAAAATTTACGAGCAGTACTTC
>14|NA|TRBJ1-1|TRBV18|NA
CASSQPGQNTEAFF
TGTGCCAGCTCACAACCGGGACAGAACACTGAAGCTTTCTTT
>15|NA|TRBJ2-1|TRBV7-2|TRBD1
CASSPGQGPYNEQFF
TGTGCCAGCAGCCCGGGACAGGGACCCTACAATGAGCAGTTCTTC
>17|NA|TRBJ2-3|TRBV5-1|TRBD1
CASTLSPGTGGSDTQYF
TGCGCCAGCACTTTGAGTCCCGGGACAGGGGGTTCAGATACGCAGTATTTT
>13|NA|TRBJ1-1|TRBV6-5|TRBD1
CASRIDRGTEAFF
TGTGCCAGCAGAATAGACAGGGGCACTGAAGCTTTCTTT
>15|NA|TRBJ2-7|TRBV5-1|TRBD1
CASSLYGTGGYEQYF
TGCGCCAGCAGCTTATACGGGACAGGGGGTTACGAGCAGTACTTC
>15|NA|TRBJ1-1|TRBV14|TRBD1
CASSSPWTGDTEAFF
TGTGCCAGCAGCTCCCCGTGGACAGGGGACACTGAAGCTTTCTTT
>15|NA|TRBJ2-3|TRBV6-5|NA
CASTSLSSGTDTQYF
TGTGCCAGCACATCGCTATCTTCGGGCACAGATACGCAGTATTTT
>15|NA|TRBJ2-5|TRBV7-2|TRBD2
CASSVGGLAAETQYF
TGTGCCAGCAGCGTAGGGGGACTAGCCGCCGAGACCCAGTACTTC
>15|NA|TRBJ2-3|TRBV6-1|NA
CASREEGVRKDTQYF
TGTGCCAGCAGAGAAGAGGGGGTCCGGAAAGATACGCAGTATTTT
>18|NA|TRBJ2-6|TRBV5-1|NA
CASSDDRTSSSGANVLTF
TGCGCCAGCAGCGATGACAGGACCAGTAGCTCTGGGGCCAACGTCCTGACTTTC
>13|NA|TRBJ1-5|TRBV3-1/TRBV3-2|NA
CASSQDSEQPQHF
TGTGCCAGCAGCCAAGATAGCGAGCAGCCCCAGCATTTT
>16|once|TRBJ2-2|TRBV7-3|NA
CASSDGLMRDTGELFF
TGTGCCAGCAGCGACGGACTTATGAGGGACACCGGGGAGCTGTTTTTT
>15|NA|TRBJ2-5|TRBV7-8|NA
CASSLLIGVQETQYF
TGTGCCAGCAGCTTATTGATAGGAGTCCAAGAGACCCAGTACTTC
>14|NA|TRBJ1-2|TRBV25-1|TRBD1
CASSPGTGIGGYTF
TGTGCCAGCAGCCCCGGGACAGGGATAGGCGGCTACACCTTC
>14|few|TRBJ1-1|TRBV15|NA
CATSGGPPGTEAFF
TGTGCCACCAGCGGCGGGCCCCCCGGCACTGAAGCTTTCTTT
>15|NA|TRBJ1-3|TRBV18|NA
CASSPRGQEGNTIYF
TGTGCCAGCTCACCACGGGGACAAGAAGGAAACACCATATATTTT